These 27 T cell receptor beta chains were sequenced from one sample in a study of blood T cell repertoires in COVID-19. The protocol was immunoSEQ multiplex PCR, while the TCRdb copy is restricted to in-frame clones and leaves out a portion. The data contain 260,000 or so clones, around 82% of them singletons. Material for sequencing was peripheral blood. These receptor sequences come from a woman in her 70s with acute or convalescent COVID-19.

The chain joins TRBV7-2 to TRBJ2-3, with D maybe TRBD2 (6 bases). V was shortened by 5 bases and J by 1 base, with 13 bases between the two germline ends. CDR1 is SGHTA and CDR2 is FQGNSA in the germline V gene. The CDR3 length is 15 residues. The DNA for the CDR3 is TGTGCCAGCAGCCCCAGAACGGGGGGCACAGATACGCAGTATTTT. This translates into CASSPRTGGTDTQYF.

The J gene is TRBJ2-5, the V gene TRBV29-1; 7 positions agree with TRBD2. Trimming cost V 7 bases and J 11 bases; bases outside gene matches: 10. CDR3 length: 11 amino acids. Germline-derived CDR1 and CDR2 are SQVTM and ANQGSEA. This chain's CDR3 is CSAGEGLGQYF. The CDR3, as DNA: TGCAGCGCGGGAGAAGGACTAGGACAGTACTTC. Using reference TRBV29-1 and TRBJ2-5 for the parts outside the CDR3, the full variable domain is SAVISQKPSRDICQRGTSLTIQCQVDSQVTMMFWYRQQPGQSLTLIATANQGSEATYESGFVIDKFPISRPNLTFSTLTVSNMSPEDSSIYLCSAGEGLGQYFGPGTRLLVL.

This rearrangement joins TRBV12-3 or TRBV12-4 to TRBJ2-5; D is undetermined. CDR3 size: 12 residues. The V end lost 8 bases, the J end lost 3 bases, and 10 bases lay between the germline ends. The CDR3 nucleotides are TGTGCCAGCGGCCGCTCGAAAGAGACCCAGTACTTC. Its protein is CASGRSKETQYF.

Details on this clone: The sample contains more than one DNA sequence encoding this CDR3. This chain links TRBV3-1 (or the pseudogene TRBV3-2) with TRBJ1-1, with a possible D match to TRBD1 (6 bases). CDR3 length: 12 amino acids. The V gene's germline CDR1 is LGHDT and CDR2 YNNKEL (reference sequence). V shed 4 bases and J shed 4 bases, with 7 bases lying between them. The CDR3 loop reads CASSRGGTEAFF. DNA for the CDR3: TGTGCCAGCAGCCGAGGGGGCACTGAAGCTTTCTTT.

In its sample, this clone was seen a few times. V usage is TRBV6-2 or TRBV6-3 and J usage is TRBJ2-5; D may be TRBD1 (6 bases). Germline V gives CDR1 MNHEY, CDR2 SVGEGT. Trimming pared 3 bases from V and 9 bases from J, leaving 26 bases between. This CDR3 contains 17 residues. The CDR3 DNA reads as TGTGCCAGCAGTTATCGGTCGGACAGTCTCCCTCAAGATGCCCAGTACTTC. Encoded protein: CASSYRSDSLPQDAQYF.

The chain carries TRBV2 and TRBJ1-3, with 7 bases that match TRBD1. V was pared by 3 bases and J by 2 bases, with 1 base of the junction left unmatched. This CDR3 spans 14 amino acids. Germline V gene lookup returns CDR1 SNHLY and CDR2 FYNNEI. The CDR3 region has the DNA TGTGCCAGCAGTGAGGGGACAGCTGGAAACACCATATATTTT. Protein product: CASSEGTAGNTIYF.

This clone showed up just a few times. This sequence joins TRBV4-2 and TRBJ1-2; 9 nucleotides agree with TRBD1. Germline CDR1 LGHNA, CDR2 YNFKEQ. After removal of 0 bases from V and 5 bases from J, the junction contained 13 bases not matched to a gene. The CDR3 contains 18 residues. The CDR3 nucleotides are TGTGCCAGCAGCCAAGATGGGCCGGTACAGGGGGCTGAGTATGGCTACACCTTC. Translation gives CASSQDGPVQGAEYGYTF.

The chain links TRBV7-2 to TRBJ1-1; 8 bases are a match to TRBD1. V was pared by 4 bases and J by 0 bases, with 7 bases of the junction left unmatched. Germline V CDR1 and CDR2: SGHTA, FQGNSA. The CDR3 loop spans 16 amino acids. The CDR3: CASSYPGGSVNTEAFF. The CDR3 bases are TGTGCCAGCAGCTACCCAGGGGGCTCGGTGAACACTGAAGCTTTCTTT. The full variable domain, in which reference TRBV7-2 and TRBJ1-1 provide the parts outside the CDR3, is GAGVSQSPSNKVTEKGKDVELRCDPISGHTALYWYRQSLGQGLEFLIYFQGNSAPDKSGLPSDRFSAERTGGSVSTLTIQRTQQEDSAVYLCASSYPGGSVNTEAFFGQGTRLTVV.

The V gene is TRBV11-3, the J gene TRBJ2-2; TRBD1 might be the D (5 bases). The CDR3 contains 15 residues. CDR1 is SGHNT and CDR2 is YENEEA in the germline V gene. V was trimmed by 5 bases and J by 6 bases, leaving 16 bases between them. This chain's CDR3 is CASSRRQGKAGELFF. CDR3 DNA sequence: TGTGCCAGCAGCAGGCGGCAGGGAAAGGCCGGGGAGCTGTTTTTT.

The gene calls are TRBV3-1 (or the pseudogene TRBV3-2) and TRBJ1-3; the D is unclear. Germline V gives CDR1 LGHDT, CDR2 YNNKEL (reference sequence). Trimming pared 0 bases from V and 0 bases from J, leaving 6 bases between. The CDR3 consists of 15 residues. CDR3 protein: CASSQDLGSGNTIYF. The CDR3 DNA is TGTGCCAGCAGCCAAGATCTCGGCTCTGGAAACACCATATATTTT.

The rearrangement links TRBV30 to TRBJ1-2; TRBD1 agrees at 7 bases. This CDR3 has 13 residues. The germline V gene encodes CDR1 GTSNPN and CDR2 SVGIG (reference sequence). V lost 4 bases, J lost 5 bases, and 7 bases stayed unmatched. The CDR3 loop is CAWTKGQRYGYTF. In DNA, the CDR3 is TGTGCCTGGACCAAGGGACAGCGATATGGCTACACCTTC.

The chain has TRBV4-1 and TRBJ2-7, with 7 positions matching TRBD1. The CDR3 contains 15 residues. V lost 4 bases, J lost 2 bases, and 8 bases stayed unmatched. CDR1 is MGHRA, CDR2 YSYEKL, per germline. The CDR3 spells CASSLWDRPTYEQYF. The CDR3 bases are TGCGCCAGCAGCCTATGGGACAGACCGACCTACGAGCAGTACTTC.

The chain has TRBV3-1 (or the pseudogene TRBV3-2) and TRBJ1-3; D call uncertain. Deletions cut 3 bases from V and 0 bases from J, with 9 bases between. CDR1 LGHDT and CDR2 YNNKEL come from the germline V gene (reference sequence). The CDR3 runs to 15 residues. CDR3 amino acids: CASSHPLSSGNTIYF. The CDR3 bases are TGTGCCAGCAGCCATCCGTTGAGCTCTGGAAACACCATATATTTT.

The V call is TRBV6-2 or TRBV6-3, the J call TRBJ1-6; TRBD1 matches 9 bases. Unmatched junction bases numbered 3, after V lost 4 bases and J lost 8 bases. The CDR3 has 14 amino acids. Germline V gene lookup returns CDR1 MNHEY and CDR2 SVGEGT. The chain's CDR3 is CASSWDRDDSPLHF. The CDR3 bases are TGTGCCAGCAGTTGGGACAGGGATGATTCACCCCTCCACTTT.

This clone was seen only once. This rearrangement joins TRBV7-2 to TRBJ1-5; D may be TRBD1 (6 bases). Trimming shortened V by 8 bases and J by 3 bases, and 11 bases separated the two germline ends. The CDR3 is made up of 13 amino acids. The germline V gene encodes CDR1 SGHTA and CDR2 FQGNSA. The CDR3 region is CASQTGLNQPQHF. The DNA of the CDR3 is TGTGCCAGCCAAACAGGGCTCAATCAGCCCCAGCATTTT.

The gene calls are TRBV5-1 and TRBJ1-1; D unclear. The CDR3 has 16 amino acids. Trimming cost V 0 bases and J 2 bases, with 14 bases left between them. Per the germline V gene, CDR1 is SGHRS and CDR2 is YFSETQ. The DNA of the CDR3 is TGCGCCAGCAGCTTGGCCCCTAGAGGGCTAAACACTGAAGCTTTCTTT. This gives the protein CASSLAPRGLNTEAFF.

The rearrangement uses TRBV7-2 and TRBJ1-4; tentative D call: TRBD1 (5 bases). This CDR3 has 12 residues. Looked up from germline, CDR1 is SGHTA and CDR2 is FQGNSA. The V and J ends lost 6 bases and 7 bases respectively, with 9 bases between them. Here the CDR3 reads CASSFGGEKLFF. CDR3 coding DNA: TGTGCCAGCAGTTTCGGGGGTGAAAAACTGTTTTTT.

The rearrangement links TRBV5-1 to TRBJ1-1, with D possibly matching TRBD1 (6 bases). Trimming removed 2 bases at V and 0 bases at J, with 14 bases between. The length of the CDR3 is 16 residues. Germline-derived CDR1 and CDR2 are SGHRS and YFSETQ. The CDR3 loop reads CASSLTWTDMNTEAFF. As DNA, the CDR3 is TGCGCCAGCAGCTTAACCTGGACAGATATGAACACTGAAGCTTTCTTT.

DNA of the CDR3: TGTGCCAGCAGTTTAAGGAGGAACACTGAAGCTTTCTTT. It specifies CASSLRRNTEAFF. The J gene is TRBJ1-1, the V gene TRBV12-3 or TRBV12-4; D is undetermined. V was cut by 2 bases and J by 1 base, with 5 bases left in between. The CDR3 length is 13 residues.

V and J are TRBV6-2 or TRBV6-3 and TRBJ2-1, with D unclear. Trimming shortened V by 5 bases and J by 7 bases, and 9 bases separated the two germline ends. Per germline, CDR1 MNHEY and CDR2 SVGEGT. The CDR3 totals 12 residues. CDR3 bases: TGTGCCAGCAGTGTAATCGGGAATGAGCAGTTCTTC. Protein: CASSVIGNEQFF.

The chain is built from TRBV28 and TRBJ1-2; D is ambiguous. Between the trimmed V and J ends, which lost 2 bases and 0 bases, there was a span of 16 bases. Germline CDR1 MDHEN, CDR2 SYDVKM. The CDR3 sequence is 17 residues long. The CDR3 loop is CASSLPGASLANYGYTF. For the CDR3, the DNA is TGTGCCAGCAGTTTACCCGGAGCATCGCTAGCTAACTATGGCTACACCTTC.

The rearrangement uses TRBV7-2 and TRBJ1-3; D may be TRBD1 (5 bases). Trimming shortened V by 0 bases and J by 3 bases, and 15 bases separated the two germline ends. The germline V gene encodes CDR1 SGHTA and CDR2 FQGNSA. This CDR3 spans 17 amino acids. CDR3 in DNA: TGTGCCAGCAGCTTAGCACGTGGTCAGGGTTATGGAAACACCATATATTTT. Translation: CASSLARGQGYGNTIYF.

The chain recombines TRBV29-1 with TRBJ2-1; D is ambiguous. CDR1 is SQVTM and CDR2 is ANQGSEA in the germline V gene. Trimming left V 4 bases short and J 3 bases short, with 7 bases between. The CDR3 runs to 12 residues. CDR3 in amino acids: CSVVTNYNEQFF. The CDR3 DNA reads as TGCAGCGTTGTCACAAACTACAATGAGCAGTTCTTC.

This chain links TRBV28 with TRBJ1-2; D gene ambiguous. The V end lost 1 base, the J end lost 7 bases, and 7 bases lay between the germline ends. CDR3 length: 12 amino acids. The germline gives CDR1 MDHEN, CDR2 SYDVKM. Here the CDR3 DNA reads TGTGCCAGCAGTTTATCGGTTTCTGGCTACACCTTC. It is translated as CASSLSVSGYTF.

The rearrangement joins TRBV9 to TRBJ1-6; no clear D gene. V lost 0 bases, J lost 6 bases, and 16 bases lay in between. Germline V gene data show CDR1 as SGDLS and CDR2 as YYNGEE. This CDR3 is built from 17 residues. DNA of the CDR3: TGTGCCAGCAGCGTAGAAGGAGGCTCCCATATTAATTCACCCCTCCACTTT. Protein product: CASSVEGGSHINSPLHF.

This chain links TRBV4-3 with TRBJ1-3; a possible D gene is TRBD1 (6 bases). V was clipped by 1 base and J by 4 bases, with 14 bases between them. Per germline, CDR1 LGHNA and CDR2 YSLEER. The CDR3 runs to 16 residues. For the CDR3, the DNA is TGCGCCAGCAGCCAAGTCGGCAGGGGTAACGGAAACACCATATATTTT. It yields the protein CASSQVGRGNGNTIYF.

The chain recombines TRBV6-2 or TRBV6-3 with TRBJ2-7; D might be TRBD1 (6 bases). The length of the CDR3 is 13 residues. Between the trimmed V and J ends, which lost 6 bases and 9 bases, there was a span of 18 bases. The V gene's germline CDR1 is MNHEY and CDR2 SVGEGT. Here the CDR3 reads CASSNGHSTGQYF. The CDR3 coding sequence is TGTGCCAGCAGCAATGGGCACTCGACAGGGCAGTACTTC.